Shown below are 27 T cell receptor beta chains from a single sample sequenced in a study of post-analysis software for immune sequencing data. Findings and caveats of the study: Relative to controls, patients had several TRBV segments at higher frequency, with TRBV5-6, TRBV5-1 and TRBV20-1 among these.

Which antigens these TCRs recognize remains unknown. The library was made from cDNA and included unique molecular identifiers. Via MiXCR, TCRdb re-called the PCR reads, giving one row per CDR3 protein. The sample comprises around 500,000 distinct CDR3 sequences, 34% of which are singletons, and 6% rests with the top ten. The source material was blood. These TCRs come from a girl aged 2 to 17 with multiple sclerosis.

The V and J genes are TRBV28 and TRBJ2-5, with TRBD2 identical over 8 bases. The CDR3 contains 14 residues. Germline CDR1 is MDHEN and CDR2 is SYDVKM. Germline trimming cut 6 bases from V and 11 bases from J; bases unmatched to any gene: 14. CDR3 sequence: CASSIAGRYNEQYF. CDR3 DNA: TGTGCCAGCAGCATAGCGGGGCGTTACAATGAGCAGTACTTC.

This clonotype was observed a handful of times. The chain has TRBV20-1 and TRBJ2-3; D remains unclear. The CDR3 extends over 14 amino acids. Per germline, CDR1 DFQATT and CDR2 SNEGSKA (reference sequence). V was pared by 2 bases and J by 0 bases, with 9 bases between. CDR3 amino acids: CSARSIDSTDTQYF. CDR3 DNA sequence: TGCAGTGCTAGATCCATTGACAGCACAGATACGCAGTATTTT.

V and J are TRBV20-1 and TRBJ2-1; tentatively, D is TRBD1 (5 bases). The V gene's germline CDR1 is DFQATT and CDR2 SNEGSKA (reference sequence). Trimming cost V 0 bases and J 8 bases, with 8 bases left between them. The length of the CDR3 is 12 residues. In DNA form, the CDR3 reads TGCAGTGCTAGAGAGGGGCTTTATGAGCAGTTCTTC. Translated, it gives CSAREGLYEQFF.

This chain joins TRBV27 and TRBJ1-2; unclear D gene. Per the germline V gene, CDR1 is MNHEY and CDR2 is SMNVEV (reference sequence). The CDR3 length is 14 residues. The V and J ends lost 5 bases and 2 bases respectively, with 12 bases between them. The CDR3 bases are TGTGCCAGCAGTGAGTCAGTACAGAACTATGGCTACACCTTC. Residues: CASSESVQNYGYTF.

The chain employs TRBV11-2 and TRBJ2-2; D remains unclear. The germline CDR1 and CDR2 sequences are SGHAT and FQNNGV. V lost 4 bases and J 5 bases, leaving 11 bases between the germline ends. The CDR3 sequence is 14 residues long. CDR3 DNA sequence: TGTGCCAGCAGCTGGGGTAGCCGGACCGGGGAGCTGTTTTTT. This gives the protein CASSWGSRTGELFF.

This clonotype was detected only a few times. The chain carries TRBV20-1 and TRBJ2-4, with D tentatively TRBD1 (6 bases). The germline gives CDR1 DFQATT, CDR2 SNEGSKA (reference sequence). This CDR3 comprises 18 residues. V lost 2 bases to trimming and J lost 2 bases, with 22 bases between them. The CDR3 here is CSARKYEMGAVTKNIQYF. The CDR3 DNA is TGCAGTGCTAGAAAATATGAAATGGGGGCCGTGACCAAAAACATTCAGTACTTC.

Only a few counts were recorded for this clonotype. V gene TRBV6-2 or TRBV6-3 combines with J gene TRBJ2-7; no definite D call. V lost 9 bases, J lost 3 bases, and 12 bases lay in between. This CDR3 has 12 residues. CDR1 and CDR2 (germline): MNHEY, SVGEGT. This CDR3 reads CASGRNYYEQYF. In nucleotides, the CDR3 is TGTGCCAGTGGGCGAAACTACTACGAGCAGTACTTC.

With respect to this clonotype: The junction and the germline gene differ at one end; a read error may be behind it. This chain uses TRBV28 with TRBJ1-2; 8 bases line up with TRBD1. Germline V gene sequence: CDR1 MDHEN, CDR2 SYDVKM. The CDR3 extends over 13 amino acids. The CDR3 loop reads CTSSSEDRAGYTF. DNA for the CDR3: TGTACCAGCAGCTCCGAGGACAGGGCCGGCTACACCTTC.

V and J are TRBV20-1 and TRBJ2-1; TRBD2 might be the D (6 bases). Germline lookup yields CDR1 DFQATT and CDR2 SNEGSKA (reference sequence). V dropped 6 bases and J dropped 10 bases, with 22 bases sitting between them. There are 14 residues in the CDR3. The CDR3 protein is CSAQGAGRSWEQFF. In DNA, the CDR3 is TGCAGTGCCCAGGGAGCGGGTAGGAGTTGGGAGCAGTTCTTC.

The CDR3: CASSSSQGPAGELFF. The CDR3 DNA is TGCGCCAGCAGCTCCTCTCAGGGGCCCGCCGGGGAGCTGTTTTTT. This chain uses TRBV5-1 with TRBJ2-2; possibly TRBD1 for D (6 bases). Germline CDR1 reads SGHRS; CDR2 reads YFSETQ. Between the trimmed V and J ends, which lost 3 bases and 6 bases, there was a span of 15 bases. CDR3 length: 15 amino acids.

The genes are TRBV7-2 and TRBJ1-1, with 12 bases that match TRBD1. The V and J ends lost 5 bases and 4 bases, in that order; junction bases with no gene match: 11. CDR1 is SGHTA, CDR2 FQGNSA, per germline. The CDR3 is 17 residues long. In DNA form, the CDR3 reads TGTGCCAGCAGCCAGGGTGGGACAGGGGGCTTGGTCACTGAAGCTTTCTTT. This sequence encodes CASSQGGTGGLVTEAFF.

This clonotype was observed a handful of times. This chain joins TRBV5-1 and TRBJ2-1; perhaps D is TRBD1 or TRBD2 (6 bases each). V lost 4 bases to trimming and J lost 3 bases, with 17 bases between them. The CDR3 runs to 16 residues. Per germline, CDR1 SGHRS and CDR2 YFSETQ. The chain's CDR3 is CASSGEGGAVYNEQFF. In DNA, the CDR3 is TGCGCCAGCAGCGGAGAGGGGGGCGCGGTCTACAATGAGCAGTTCTTC. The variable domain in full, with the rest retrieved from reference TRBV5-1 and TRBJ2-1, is KAGVTQTPRYLIKTRGQQVTLSCSPISGHRSVSWYQQTPGQGLQFLFEYFSETQRNKGNFPGRFSGRQFSNSRSEMNVSTLELGDSALYLCASSGEGGAVYNEQFFGPGTRLTVL.

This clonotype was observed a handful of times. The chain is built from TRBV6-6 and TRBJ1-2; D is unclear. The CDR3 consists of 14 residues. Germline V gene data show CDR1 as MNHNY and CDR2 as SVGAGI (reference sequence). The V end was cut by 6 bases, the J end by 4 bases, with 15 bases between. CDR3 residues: CASRSIGVGYGYTF. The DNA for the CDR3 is TGTGCCAGCAGATCTATTGGGGTGGGCTATGGCTACACCTTC.

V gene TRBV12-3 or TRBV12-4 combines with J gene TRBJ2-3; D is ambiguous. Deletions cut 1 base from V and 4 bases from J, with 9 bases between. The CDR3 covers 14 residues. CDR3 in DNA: TGTGCCAGCAGTTTAGACCGTAGCTCAGATACGCAGTATTTT. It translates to CASSLDRSSDTQYF.

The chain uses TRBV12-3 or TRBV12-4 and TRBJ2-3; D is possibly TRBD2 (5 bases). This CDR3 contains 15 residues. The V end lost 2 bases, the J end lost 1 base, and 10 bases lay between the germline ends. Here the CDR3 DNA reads TGTGCCAGCAGTTTATCCAGCGGCCGCACAGATACGCAGTATTTT. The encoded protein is CASSLSSGRTDTQYF.

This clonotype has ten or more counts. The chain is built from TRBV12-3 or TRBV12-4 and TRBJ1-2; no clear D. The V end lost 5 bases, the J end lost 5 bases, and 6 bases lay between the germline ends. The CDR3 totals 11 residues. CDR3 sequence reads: CASSPGYGYTF. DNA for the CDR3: TGTGCCAGCAGTCCAGGTTATGGCTACACCTTC.

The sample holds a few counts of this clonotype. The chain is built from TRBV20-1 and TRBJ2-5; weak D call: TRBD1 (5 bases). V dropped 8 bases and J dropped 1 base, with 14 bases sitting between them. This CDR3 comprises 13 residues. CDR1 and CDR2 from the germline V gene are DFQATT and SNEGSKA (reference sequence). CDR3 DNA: TGCAGTACACTGGGGCATTCCCAAGAGACCCAGTACTTC. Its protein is CSTLGHSQETQYF.

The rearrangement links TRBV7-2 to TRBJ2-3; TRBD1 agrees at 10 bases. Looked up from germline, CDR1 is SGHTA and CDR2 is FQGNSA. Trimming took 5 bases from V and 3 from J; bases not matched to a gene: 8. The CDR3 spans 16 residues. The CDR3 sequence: CASSLSTGGGTDTQYF. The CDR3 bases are TGTGCCAGCAGCCTTTCGACAGGGGGCGGGACAGATACGCAGTATTTT.

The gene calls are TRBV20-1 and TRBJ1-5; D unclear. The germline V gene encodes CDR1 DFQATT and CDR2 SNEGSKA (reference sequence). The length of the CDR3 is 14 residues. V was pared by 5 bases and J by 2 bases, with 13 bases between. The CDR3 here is CSAFQAGGNQPQHF. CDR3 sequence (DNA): TGCAGTGCTTTCCAGGCAGGAGGCAATCAGCCCCAGCATTTT.

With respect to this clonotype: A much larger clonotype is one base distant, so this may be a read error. CDR3 in amino acids: CASSLLGYDYTF. DNA for the CDR3: TGTGCCAGCAGTTTATTGGGCTATGACTACACCTTC. The chain links TRBV27 to TRBJ1-2; D gene ambiguous. CDR3 length: 12 amino acids. Germline CDR1 and CDR2: MNHEY and SMNVEV (reference sequence).

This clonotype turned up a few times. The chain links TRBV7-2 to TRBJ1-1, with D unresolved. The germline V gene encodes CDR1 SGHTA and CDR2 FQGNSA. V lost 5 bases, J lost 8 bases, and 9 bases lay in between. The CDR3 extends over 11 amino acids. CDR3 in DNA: TGTGCCAGCAGCCCCGCTATCGAAGCTTTCTTT. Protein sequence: CASSPAIEAFF.

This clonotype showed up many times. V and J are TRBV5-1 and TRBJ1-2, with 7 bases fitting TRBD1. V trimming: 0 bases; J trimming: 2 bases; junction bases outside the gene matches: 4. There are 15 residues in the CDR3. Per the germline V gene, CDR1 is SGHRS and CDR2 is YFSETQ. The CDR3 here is CASSLEGTANYGYTF. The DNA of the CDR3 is TGCGCCAGCAGCTTGGAAGGGACAGCCAACTATGGCTACACCTTC.

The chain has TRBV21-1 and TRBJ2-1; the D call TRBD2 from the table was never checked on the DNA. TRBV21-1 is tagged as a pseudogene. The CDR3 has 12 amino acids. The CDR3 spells CASLQMGDEQFF. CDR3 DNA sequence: TGTGCCAGCCTTCAGATGGGAGATGAGCAGTTCTTC.

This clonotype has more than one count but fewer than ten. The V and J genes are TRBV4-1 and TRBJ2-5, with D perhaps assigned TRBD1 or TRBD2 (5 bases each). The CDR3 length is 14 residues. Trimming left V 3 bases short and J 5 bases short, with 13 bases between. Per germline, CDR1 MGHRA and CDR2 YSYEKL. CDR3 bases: TGCGCCAGCAGCCAGGGGACCGCGGCGGAGACCCAGTACTTC. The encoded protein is CASSQGTAAETQYF.

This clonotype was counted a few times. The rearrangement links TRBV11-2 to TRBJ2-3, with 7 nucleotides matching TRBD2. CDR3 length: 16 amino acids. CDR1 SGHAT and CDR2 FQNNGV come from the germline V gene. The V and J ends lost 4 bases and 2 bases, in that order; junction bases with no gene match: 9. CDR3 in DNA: TGTGCCAGCAGCTCGTTGGGACTAAGCAACACAGATACGCAGTATTTT. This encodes CASSSLGLSNTDTQYF.

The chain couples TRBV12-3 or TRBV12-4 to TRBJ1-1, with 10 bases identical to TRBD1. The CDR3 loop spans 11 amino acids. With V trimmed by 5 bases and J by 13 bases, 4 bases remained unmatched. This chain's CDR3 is CASSPGTGDFF. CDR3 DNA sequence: TGTGCCAGCAGTCCCGGGACAGGGGATTTCTTT.

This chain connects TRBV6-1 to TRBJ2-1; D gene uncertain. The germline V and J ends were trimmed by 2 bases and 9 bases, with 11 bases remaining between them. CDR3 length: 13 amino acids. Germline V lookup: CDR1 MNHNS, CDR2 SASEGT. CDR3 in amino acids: CASSERAGSEQFF. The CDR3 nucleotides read TGTGCCAGCAGTGAAAGGGCTGGCTCTGAGCAGTTCTTC.